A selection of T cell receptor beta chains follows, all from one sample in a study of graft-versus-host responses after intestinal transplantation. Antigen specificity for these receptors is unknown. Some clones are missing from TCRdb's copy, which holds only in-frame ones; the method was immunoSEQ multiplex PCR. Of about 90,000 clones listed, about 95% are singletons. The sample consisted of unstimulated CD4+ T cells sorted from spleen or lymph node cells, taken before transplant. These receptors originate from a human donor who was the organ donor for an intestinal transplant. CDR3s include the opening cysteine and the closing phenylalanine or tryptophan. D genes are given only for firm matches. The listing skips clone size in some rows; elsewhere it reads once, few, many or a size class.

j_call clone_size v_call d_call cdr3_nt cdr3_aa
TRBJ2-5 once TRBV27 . TGTGCCAGCAGTCCCCGAGTAAGAGAGACCCAGTACTTC CASSPRVRETQYF
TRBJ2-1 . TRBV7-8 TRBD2 TGTGCCAGCAGCTTAGCCTGGGCGGGGGGCCGGTACAATGAGCAGTTCTTC CASSLAWAGGRYNEQFF
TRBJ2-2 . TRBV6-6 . TGTGCCAGCTGCCCTGGGAGGAACACCGGGGAGCTGTTTTTT CASCPGRNTGELFF
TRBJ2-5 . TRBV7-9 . TGTGCCAGCAGCTTAGAGGCCAAGACCCAGTACTTC CASSLEAKTQYF
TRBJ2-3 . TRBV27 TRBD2 TGTGCCAGCAGTTTGCTTAGCGGGGGGCCCAAGCATTTT CASSLLSGGPKHF
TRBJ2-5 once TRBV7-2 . TGTGCCAGCAGCTTTCAGGGGGGGGCTGGAGAGACCCAGTACTTC CASSFQGGAGETQYF
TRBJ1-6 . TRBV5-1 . TGCGCCAGCAGCTTCTCGACCAGCTCCTATAATTCACCCCTCCACTTT CASSFSTSSYNSPLHF
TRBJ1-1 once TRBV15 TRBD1 TGTGCCACCAGCAGCCTGGGACAGGTAGGCACTGAAGCTTTCTTT CATSSLGQVGTEAFF
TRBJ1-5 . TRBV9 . TGTGCCAGCAGCGTAGGGGGAGGTAATCAGCCCCAGCATTTT CASSVGGGNQPQHF
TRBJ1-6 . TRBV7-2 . TGTGCCAGCAGCATTTACGGGACAAACAAATCACCCCTCCACTTT CASSIYGTNKSPLHF
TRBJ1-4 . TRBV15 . TGTGCCACCAGCAGAGGGTCACCGGGTGAAAAACTGTTTTTT CATSRGSPGEKLFF
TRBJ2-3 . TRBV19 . TGTGCCAGTAGTATTAACTCACGCACAGATACGCAGTATTTT CASSINSRTDTQYF
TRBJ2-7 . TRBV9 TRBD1 TGTGCCAGCAGCCCCGGACAGGGCGTCGGGTACGAGCAGTACTTC CASSPGQGVGYEQYF
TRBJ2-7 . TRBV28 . TGTGCCAGCAGGAACCTTTACGAGCAGTACTTC CASRNLYEQYF
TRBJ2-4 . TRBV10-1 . TGCGCCAGCAGTGCGGGGGAGGACATTCAGTACTTC CASSAGEDIQYF
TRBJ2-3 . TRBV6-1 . TGTGCCAGCAGCCTCCGAGACCTGATGGGTACGCAGTATTTT CASSLRDLMGTQYF
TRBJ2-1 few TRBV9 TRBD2 TGTGCCAGCAGCCTCGAGCTAGCGGGGTTCAATGAGCAGTTCTTC CASSLELAGFNEQFF
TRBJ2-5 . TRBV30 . TGTGCCTGGAGCCCAGGGCAAGAGACCCAGTACTTC CAWSPGQETQYF
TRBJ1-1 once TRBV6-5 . TGTGCCAGCAGTTATAGATTTTCGTACGGCCGCACTGAAGCTTTCTTT CASSYRFSYGRTEAFF
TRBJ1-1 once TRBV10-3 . TGTGCCATCAGTGAGTTGCAGAGGAACACTGAAGCTTTCTTT CAISELQRNTEAFF
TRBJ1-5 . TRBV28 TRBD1 TGTGCCAGCAGTCCTGACAGGGGCGGCAATCAGCCCCAGCATTTT CASSPDRGGNQPQHF
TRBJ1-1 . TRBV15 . TGTGCCACCAGCAGAGCGACTCAAACCACTGAAGCTTTCTTT CATSRATQTTEAFF
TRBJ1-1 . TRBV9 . TGTGCCAGCAGCGTAGTGGGCAGGAACACTGAAGCTTTCTTT CASSVVGRNTEAFF
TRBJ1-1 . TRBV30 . TGTGCCTGGACCACACGGGCGGCGAACACTGAAGCTTTCTTT CAWTTRAANTEAFF
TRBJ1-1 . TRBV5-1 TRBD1 TGCGCCAGCAGCTCTATTAACAGGGGGCGAGCTTTCTTT CASSSINRGRAFF
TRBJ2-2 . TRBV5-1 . TGCGCCAGCAGCTTTTCGGGGGCCGGCACCGGGGAGCTGTTTTTT CASSFSGAGTGELFF
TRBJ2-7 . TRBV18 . TGTGCCAGCTCACCTCAGAGCTCCTACGAGCAGTACTTC CASSPQSSYEQYF
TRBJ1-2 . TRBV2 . TGTGCCAGCAGTGAAGTTGAGGGAGGAGGCAACTATGGCTACACCTTC CASSEVEGGGNYGYTF
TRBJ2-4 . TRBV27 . TGTGCCAGCAGTTTACTACCTACTAGATTAGCCAAAAACATTCAGTACTTC CASSLLPTRLAKNIQYF
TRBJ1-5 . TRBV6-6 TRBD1 TGTGCCAGCAGTCGCGACAGGGCCAATCAGCCCCAGCATTTT CASSRDRANQPQHF
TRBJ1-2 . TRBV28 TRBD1 TGTGCCAGCAACAGGGGTACGGGCTATGGCTACACCTTC CASNRGTGYGYTF
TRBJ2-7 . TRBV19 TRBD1 TGTGCCAGTACCCAGTGGACAGGGGGCTGGCACGAGCAGTACTTC CASTQWTGGWHEQYF